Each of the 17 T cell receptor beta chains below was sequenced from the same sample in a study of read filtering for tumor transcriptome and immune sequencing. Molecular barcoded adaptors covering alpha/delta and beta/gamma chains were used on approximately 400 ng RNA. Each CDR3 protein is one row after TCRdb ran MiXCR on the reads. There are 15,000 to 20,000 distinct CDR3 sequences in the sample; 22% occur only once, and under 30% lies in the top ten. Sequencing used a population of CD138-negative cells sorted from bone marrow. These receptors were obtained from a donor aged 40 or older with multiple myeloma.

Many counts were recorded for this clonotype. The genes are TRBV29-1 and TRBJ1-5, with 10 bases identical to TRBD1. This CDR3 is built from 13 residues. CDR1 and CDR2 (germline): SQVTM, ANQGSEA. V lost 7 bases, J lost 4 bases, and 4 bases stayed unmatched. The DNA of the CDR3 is TGCAGCGCCCGACAGGGGGCGAATCAGCCCCAGCATTTT. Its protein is CSARQGANQPQHF.

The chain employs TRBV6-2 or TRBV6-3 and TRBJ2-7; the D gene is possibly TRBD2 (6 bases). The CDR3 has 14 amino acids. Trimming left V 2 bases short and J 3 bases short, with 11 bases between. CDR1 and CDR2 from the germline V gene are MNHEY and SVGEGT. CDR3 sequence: CASSYRRAGYEQYF. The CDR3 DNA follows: TGTGCCAGCAGTTACCGGCGAGCGGGCTACGAGCAGTACTTC.

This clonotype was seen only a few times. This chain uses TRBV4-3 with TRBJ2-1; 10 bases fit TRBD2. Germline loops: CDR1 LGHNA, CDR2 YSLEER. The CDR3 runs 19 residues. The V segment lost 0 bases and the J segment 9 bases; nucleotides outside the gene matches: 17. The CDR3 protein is CASSQDARSGRSSYGEQFF. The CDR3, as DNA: TGCGCCAGCAGCCAAGACGCCCGTAGCGGGAGGTCTTCTTACGGTGAGCAGTTCTTC.

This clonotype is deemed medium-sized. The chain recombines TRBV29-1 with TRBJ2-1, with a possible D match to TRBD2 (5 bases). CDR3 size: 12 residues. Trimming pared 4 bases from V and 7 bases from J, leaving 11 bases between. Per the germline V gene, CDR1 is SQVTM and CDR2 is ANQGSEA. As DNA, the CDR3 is TGCAGCGTTGCAAGGACGGGGAATGAGCAGTTCTTC. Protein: CSVARTGNEQFF.

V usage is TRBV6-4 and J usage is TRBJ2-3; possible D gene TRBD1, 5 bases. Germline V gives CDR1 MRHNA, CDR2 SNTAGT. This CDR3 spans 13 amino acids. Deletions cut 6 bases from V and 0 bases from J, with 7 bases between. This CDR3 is CASSGHSTDTQYF. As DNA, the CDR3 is TGTGCCAGCAGCGGACATAGCACAGATACGCAGTATTTT.

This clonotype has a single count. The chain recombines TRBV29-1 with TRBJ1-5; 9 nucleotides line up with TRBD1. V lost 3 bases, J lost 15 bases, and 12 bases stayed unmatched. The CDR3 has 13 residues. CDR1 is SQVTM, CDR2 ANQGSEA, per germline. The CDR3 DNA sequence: TGCAGCGTTGAGGGACAGGGCGATCAGCCTCTGCATTTT. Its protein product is CSVEGQGDQPLHF.

CDR3 DNA sequence: TGTGCCAGCAGCCGAAATCAGGGTTTCGCCAAAAACATTCAGTACTTC. Translating it yields CASSRNQGFAKNIQYF. This chain uses TRBV11-2 with TRBJ2-4, with TRBD1 as a possible D gene (5 bases). V lost 5 bases and J lost 1, with 15 bases in between. The CDR3 runs to 16 residues. CDR1 and CDR2 (germline): SGHAT, FQNNGV.

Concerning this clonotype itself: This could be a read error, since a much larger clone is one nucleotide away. The CDR3 spells CSIRTSGTYEQYF. The DNA of the CDR3 is TGCAGCATTCGGACTAGCGGGACCTACGAGCAGTACTTC. The V gene is TRBV29-1, the J gene TRBJ2-7, with 12 bases matching TRBD2. This CDR3 region has 13 residues. Germline assignment: CDR1 SQVTM and CDR2 ANQGSEA. The V gene end was trimmed by 8 bases and the J gene end by 2 bases; junction bases not matched to a gene: 4.

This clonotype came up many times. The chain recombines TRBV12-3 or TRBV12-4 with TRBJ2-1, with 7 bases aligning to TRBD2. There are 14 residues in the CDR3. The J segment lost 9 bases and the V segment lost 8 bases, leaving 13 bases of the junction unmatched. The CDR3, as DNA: TGTGCCAGCCTCTATAGCGGGTGGGGCAGTGAGCAGTTCTTC. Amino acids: CASLYSGWGSEQFF.

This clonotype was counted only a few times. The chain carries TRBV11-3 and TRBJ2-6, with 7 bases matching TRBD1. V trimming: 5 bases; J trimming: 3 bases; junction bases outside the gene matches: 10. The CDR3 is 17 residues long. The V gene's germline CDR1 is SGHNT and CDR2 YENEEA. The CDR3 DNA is TGTGCCAGCAGCCCGAAGAAGGGGGCTGATGGGGCCAACGTCCTGACTTTC. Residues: CASSPKKGADGANVLTF.

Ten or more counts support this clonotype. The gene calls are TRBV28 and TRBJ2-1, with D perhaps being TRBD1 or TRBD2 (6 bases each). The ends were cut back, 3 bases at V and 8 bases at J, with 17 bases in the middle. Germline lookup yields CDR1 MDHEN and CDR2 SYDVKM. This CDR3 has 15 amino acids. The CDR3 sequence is CASSFFRRRGDEQFF. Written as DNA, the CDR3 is TGTGCCAGCAGTTTCTTCCGGCGGAGGGGGGATGAGCAGTTCTTC.

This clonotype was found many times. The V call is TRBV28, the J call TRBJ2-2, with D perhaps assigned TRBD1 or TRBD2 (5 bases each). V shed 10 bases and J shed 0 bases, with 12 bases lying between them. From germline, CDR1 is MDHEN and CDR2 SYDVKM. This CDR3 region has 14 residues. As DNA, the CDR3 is TGTGCCATCGAGTTGGGGGCGAACACCGGGGAGCTGTTTTTT. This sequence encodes CAIELGANTGELFF.

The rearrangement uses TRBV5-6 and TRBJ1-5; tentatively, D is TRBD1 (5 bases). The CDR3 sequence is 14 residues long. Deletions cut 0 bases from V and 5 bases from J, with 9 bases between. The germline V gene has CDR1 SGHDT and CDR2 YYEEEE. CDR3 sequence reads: CASSLVSGDQPQHF. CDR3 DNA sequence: TGTGCCAGCAGCTTGGTTTCGGGGGATCAGCCCCAGCATTTT.

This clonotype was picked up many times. CDR3 DNA: TGCAGTGCCACGGGTCGGCTAGCGGAACACTCTAATGAGCAGTTCTTC. It yields the protein CSATGRLAEHSNEQFF. The genes are TRBV20-1 and TRBJ2-1; 7 nucleotides match TRBD2. This CDR3 spans 16 amino acids. Losses at the gene ends were 6 bases for V and 7 bases for J; bases not matched to a gene: 18. Germline assignment: CDR1 DFQATT and CDR2 SNEGSKA (reference sequence).

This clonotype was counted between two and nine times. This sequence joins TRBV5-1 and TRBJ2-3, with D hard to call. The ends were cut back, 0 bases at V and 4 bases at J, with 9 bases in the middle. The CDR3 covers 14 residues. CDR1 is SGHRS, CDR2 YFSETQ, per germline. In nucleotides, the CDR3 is TGCGCCAGCAGCTTGGGCCCCATATCAGATACGCAGTATTTT. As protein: CASSLGPISDTQYF.

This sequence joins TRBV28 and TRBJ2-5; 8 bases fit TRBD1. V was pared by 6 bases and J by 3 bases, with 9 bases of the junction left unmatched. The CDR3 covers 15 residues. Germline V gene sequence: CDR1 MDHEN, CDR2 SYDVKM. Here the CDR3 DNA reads TGTGCCAGCAGCGGGACAGGCAAAGAGGAAGAGACCCAGTACTTC. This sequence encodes CASSGTGKEEETQYF.

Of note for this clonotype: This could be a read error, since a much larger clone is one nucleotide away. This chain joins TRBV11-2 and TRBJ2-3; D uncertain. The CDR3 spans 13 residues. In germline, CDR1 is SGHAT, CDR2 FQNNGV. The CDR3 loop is CAGSLPYTDTQYF. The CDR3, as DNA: TGTGCCGGCAGCTTGCCTTATACAGATACGCAGTATTTT.